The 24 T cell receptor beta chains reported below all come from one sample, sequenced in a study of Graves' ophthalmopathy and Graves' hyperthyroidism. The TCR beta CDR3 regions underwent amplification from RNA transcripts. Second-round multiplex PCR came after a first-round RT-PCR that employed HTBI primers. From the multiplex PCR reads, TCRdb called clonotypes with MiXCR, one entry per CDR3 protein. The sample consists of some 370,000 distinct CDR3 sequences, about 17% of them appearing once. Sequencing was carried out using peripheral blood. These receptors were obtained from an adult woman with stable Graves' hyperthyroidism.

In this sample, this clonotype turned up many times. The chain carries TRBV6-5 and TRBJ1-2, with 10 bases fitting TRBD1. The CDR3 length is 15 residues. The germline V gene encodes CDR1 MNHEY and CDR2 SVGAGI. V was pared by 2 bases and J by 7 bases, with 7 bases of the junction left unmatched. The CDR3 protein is CASSYPGTGASGYTF. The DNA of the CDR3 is TGTGCCAGCAGTTACCCCGGGACAGGGGCCTCTGGCTACACCTTC.

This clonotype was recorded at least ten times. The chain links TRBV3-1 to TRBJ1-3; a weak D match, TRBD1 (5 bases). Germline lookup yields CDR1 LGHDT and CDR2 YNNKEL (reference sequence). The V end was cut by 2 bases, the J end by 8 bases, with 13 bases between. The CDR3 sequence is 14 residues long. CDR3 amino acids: CASSQTQVADTIYF. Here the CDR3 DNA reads TGTGCCAGCAGCCAAACACAGGTTGCAGACACCATATATTTT.

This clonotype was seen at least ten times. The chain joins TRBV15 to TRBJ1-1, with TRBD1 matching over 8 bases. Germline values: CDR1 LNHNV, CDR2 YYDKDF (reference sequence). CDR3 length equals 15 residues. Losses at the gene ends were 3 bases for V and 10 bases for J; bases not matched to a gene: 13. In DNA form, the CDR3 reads TGTGCCACCAGCAGGGTCCCCAGGGGGCAGAATCCAGCTTTCTTT. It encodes CATSRVPRGQNPAFF.

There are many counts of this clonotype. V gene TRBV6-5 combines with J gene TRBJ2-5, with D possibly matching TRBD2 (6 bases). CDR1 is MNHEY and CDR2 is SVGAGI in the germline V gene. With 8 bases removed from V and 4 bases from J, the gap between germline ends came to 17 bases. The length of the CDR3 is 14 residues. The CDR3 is CASARGIPIETQYF. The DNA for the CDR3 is TGTGCCAGCGCCCGCGGGATCCCTATAGAGACCCAGTACTTC.

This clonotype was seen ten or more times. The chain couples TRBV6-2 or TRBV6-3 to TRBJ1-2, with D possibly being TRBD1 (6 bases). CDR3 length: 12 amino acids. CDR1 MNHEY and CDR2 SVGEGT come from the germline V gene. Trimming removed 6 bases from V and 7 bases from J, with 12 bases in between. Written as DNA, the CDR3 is TGTGCCAGCAGCGACAGGTCTGGTGGCTACACCTTC. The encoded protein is CASSDRSGGYTF.

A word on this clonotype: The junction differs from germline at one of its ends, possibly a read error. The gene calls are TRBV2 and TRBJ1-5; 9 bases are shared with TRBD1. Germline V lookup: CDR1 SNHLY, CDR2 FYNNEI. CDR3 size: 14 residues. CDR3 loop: CASSGTGGNQPQRF. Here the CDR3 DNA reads TGTGCCAGCAGCGGAACAGGGGGCAATCAGCCCCAGCGTTTT.

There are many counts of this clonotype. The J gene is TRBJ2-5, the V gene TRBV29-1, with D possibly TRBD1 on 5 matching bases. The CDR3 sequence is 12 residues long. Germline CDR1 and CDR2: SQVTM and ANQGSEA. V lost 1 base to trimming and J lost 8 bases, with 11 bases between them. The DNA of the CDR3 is TGCAGCGTTGAAGTTCAGGGCCCTACCCAGTACTTC. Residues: CSVEVQGPTQYF.

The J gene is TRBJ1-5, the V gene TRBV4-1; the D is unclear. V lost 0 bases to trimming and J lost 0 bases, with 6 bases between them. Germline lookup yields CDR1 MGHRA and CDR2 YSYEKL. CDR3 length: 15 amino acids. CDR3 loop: CASSQDMGSNQPQHF. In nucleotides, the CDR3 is TGCGCCAGCAGCCAAGATATGGGTAGCAATCAGCCCCAGCATTTT.

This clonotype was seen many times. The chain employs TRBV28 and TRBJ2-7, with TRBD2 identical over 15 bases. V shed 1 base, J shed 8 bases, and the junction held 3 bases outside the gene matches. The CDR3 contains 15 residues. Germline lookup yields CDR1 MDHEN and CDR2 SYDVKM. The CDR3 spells CASSLFGTSGRQQYF. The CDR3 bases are TGTGCCAGCAGTTTATTTGGGACTAGCGGGAGGCAGCAGTACTTC.

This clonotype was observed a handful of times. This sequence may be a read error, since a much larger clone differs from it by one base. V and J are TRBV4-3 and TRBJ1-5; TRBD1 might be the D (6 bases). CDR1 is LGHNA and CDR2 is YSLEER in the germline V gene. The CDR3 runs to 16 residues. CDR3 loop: CTSSQELGGFNQPQHF. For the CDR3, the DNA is TGCACCAGCAGCCAAGAGTTGGGGGGCTTTAATCAGCCCCAGCATTTT.

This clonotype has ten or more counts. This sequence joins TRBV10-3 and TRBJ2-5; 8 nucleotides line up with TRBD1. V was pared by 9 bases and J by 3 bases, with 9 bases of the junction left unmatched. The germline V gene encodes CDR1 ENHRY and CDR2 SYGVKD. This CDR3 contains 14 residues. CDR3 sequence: CAIRTGTEEETQYF. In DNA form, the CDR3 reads TGTGCCATAAGGACAGGGACGGAGGAAGAGACCCAGTACTTC.

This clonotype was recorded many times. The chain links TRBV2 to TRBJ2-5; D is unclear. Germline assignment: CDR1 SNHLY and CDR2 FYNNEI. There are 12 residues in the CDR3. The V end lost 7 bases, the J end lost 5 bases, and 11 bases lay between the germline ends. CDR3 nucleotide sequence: TGTGCCAGCACCCTAACCGGGGAGACCCAGTACTTC. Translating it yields CASTLTGETQYF.

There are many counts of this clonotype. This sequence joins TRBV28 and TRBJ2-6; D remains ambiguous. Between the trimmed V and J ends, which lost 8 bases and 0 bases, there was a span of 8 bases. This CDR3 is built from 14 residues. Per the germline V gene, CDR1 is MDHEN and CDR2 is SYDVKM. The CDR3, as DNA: TGTGCCAGCTATGCCGGCTCTGGGGCCAACGTCCTGACTTTC. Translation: CASYAGSGANVLTF.

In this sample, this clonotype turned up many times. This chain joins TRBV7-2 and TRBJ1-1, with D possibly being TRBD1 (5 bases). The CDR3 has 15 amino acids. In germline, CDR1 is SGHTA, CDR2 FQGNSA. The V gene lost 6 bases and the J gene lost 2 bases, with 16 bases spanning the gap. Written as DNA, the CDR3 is TGTGCCAGCAGTTTTAGAGGGGCCTATAACACTGAAGCTTTCTTT. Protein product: CASSFRGAYNTEAFF.

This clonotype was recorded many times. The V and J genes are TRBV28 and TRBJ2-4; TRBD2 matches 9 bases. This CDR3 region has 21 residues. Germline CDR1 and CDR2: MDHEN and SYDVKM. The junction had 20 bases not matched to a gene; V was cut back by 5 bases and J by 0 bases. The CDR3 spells CASSRPGLSGSSPAAKNIQYF. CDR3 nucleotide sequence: TGTGCCAGCAGTCGCCCCGGACTTAGCGGGAGCTCGCCTGCAGCCAAAAACATTCAGTACTTC.

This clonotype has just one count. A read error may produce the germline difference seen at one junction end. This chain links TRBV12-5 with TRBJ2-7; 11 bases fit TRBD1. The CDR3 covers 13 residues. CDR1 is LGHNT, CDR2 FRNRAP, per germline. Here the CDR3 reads CASGLGQGDEQYF. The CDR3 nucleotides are TGTGCTAGTGGCTTGGGACAGGGGGACGAGCAGTACTTC.

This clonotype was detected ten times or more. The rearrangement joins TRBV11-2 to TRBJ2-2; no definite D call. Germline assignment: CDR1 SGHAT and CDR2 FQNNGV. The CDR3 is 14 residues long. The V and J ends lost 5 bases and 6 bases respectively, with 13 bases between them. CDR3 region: CASSPQLVAGELFF. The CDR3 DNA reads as TGTGCCAGCAGCCCTCAACTGGTAGCCGGGGAGCTGTTTTTT.

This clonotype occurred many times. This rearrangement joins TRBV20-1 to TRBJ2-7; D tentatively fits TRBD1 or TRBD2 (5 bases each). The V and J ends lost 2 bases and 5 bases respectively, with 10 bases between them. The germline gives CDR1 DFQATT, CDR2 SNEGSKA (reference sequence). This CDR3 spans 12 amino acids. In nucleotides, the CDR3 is TGCAGTGCTAGAAACGTGGGGGACGAGCAGTACTTC. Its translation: CSARNVGDEQYF.

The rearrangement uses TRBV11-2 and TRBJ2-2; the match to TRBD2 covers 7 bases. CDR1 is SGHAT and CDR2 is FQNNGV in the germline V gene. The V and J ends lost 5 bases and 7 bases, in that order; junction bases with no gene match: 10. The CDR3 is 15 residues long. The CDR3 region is CASSLGGREIGELFF. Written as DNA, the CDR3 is TGTGCCAGCAGCCTCGGAGGGCGGGAGATCGGGGAGCTGTTTTTT.

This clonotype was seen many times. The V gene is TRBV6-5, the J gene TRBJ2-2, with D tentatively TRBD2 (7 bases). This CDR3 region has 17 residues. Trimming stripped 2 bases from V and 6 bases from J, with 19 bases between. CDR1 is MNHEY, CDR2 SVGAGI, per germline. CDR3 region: CASSYGWGRGEPGELFF. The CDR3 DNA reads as TGTGCCAGCAGTTACGGGTGGGGGAGGGGGGAACCCGGGGAGCTGTTTTTT.

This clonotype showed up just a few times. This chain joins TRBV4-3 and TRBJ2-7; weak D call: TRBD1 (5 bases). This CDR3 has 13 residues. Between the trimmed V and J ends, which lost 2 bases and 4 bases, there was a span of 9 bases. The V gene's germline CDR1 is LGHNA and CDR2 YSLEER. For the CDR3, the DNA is TGCGCCAGCAGCCAAACGACAGTTTACGAGCAGTACTTC. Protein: CASSQTTVYEQYF.

The CDR3 region has the DNA TGTGCCACCAGCACTTGGGGGGCGTATCAGCCCCAGCATTTT. This gives the protein CATSTWGAYQPQHF. The chain has TRBV15 and TRBJ1-5; tentatively, D is TRBD1 (6 bases). The CDR3 runs 14 residues. V was trimmed by 4 bases and J by 5 bases, leaving 12 bases between them. Per the germline V gene, CDR1 is LNHNV and CDR2 is YYDKDF (reference sequence). Supplemented by reference TRBV15 and TRBJ1-5, the full variable domain reads DAMVIQNPRYQVTQFGKPVTLSCSQTLNHNVMYWYQQKSSQAPKLLFHYYDKDFNNEADTPDNFQSRRPNTSFCFLDIRSPGLGDTAMYLCATSTWGAYQPQHFGDGTRLSIL.

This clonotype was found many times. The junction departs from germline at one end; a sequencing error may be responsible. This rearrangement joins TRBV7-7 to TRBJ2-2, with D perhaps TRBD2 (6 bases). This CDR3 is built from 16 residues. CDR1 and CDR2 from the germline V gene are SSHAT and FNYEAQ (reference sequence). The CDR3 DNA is TGTGCTAGCAGCTTAGACGGGGGTCCACGGACCGGGGAGCTGTTTTTT. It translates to CASSLDGGPRTGELFF.

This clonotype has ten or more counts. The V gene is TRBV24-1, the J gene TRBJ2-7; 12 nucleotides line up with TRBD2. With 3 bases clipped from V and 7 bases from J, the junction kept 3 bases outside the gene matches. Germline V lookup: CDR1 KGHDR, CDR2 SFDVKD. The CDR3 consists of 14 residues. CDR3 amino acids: CATSDRGLAGEQYF. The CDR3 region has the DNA TGTGCCACCAGTGATAGAGGACTAGCGGGAGAGCAGTACTTC.